This T cell receptor beta chain was identified in a study of identical twins. Healthy Caucasians were all of the donors. Trimming at V came to 5 bases and at J to 11 bases, leaving 6 bases not matched to a gene. This CDR3 is built from 13 residues. TCRdb fed the 5' RACE reads into MiXCR, producing one record per CDR3 protein. The table has under 1 million distinct CDR3 sequences, around 12% seen once; the top ten hold around 1.5%. Study conclusions and caveats: Insertions ran lower in abundant cord blood beta clonotypes, though not in memory repertoires.

This clonotype has ten or more counts. The antigen is undetermined. Another study also made use of these data, one on yellow fever vaccine responses in identical twins.

The TCR originated in a young woman in good health. Sequencing was carried out using PBMCs. The chain carries TRBV12-3 or TRBV12-4 and TRBJ1-6; 7 nucleotides agree with TRBD1. CDR3 loop: CASSRTGPPPLHF. CDR3 DNA sequence: TGTGCCAGCAGTCGGACAGGACCTCCACCCCTCCACTTT.